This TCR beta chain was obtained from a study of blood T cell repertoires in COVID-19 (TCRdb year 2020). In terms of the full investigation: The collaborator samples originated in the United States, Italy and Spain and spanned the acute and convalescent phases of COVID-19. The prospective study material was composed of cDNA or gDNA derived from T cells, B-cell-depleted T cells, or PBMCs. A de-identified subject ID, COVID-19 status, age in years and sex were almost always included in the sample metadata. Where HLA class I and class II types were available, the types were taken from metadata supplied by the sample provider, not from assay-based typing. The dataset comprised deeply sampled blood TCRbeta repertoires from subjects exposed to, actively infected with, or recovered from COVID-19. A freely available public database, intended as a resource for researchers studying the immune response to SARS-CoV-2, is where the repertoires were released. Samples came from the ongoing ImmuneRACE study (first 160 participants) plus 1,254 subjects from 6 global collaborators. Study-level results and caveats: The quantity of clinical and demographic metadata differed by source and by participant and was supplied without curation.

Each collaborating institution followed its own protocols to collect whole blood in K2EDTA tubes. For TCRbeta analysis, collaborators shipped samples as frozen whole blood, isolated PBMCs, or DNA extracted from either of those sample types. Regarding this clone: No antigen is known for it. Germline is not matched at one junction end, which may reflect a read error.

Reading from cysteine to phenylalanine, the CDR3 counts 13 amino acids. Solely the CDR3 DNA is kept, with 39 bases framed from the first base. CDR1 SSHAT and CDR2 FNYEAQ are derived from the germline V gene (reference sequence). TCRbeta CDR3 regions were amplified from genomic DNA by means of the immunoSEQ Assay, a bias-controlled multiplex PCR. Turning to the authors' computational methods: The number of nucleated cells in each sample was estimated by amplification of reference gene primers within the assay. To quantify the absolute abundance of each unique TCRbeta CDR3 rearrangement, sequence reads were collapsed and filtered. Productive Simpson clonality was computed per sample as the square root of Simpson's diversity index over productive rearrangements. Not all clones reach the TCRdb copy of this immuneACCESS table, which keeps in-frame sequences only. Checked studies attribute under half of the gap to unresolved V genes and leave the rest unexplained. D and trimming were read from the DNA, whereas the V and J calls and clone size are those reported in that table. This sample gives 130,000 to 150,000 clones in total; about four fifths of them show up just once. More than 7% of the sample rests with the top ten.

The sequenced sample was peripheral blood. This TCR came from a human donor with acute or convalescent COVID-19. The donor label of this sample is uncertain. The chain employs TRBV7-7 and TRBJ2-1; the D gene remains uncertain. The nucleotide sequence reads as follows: TGTGCTAGCAGCTTGAGTAGCAGCAATGAGCAGTTCTTC. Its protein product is CASSLSSSNEQFF.